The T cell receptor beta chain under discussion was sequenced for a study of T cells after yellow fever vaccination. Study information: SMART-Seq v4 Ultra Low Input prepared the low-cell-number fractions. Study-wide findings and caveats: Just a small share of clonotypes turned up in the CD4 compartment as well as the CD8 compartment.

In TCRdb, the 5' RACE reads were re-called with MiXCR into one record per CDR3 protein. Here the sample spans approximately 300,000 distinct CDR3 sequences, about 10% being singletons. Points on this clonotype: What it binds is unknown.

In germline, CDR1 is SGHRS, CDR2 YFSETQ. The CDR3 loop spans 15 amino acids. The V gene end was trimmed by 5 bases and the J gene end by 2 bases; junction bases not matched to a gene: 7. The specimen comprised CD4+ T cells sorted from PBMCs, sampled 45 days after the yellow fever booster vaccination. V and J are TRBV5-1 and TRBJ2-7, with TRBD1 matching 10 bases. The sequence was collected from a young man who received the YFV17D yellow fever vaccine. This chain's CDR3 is CASRSSGTGAYEQYF. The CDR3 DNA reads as TGCGCCAGCAGGTCGAGCGGGACAGGGGCCTACGAGCAGTACTTC.